This TCR beta chain was identified in a study of long-term antiretroviral therapy in people with HIV. About the research overall: The 2015 recommendation for immediate ART came about a decade after the earliest samples. Overall study results and limits: Pre-ART-expanded clones dominated the repertoire at all time points.

Regarding this clone: The target antigen is unknown.

Trimming stripped 2 bases from V and 4 bases from J, with 6 bases between. The germline V gene has CDR1 ENHRY and CDR2 SYGVKD. The CDR3 covers 13 residues. Survey-level resolution applied to immunoSEQ assay v3.0. Data came from immunoSEQ multiplex PCR; TCRdb stores just in-frame clones and leaves some out. The sample yields about 16,000 clones, around 84% seen once. Source: unsorted PBMCs, taken 0.5 years after starting antiretroviral therapy. The chain employs TRBV10-3 and TRBJ1-5; tentatively, D is TRBD1 (5 bases). The source of this sequence is a woman aged 40-49 years with HIV. Here the CDR3 reads CAISEGGNQPQHF. DNA for the CDR3: TGTGCCATCAGTGAGGGGGGGAATCAGCCCCAGCATTTT.